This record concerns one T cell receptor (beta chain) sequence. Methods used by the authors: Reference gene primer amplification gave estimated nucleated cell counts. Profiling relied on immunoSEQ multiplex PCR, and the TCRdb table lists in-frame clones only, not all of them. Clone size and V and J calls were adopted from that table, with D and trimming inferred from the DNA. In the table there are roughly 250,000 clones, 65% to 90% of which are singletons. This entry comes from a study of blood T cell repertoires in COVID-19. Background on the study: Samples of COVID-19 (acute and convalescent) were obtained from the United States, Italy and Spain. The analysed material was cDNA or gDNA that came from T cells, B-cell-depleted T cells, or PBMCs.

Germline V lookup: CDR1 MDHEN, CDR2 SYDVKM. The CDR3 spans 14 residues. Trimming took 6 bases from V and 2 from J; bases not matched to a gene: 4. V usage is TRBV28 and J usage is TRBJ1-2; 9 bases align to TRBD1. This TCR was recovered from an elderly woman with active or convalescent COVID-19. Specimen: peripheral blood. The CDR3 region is CASRTGTGNYGYTF. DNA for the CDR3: TGTGCCAGCAGAACCGGGACAGGGAACTATGGCTACACCTTC.